This is a list of T cell receptor beta chains from one sample in a study of blood T cell repertoires in COVID-19. Assay: immunoSEQ multiplex PCR; the TCRdb copy retains only in-frame clones and omits some. The data show roughly 80,000 clones, 82% seen once. Input material: peripheral blood. The receptors shown here come from a human donor in a cohort sampled during active COVID-19. Each CDR3 is given with its conserved first and last residue. Each record gives: J gene, clone size, D gene, V gene, CDR3 DNA, CDR3 protein. D genes are given only for firm matches. The size of a clone is reported for some rows only, either as once, few or many, or as a class for expanded clones.

J: TRBJ2-7; size: -; D: -; V: TRBV7-6; DNA: TGTGCCAGCAGCTCAGGACAGTCCTACGAGCAGTACTTC; CDR3: CASSSGQSYEQYF
J: TRBJ2-2; size: -; D: TRBD1; V: TRBV3-1/TRBV3-2; DNA: TGTGCCAGCAGCCAACCAGAAGGGACGGCAGACTCCGTAAGGGGGCCCGGGGAGCTGTTTTTT; CDR3: CASSQPEGTADSVRGPGELFF
J: TRBJ2-2; size: -; D: -; V: TRBV18; DNA: TGTGCCAGCTCACCACTGGTGCTATCCAACACCGGGGAGCTGTTTTTT; CDR3: CASSPLVLSNTGELFF
J: TRBJ1-3; size: -; D: TRBD1; V: TRBV11-2; DNA: TGTGCCAGCAGCAGGACAGGGTCGGGAAACACCATATATTTT; CDR3: CASSRTGSGNTIYF
J: TRBJ2-1; size: -; D: TRBD2; V: TRBV7-9; DNA: TGTGCCAGCAGCCAGGGTGCTAGCGGGGGTAGGGGCCCTGAGCAGTTCTTC; CDR3: CASSQGASGGRGPEQFF
J: TRBJ1-1; size: -; D: -; V: TRBV27; DNA: TGTGCCAGCAGACAAGACACTGAAGCTTTCTTT; CDR3: CASRQDTEAFF
J: TRBJ2-7; size: -; D: -; V: TRBV11-2; DNA: TGTGCCAGCAGCTTAGGCAGGCCCTCCTACGAGCAGTACTTC; CDR3: CASSLGRPSYEQYF
J: TRBJ2-7; size: -; D: TRBD2; V: TRBV5-1; DNA: TGCGCCAGCAGCTTGACTAGCGGGGCCGCCTACGAGCAGTACTTC; CDR3: CASSLTSGAAYEQYF
J: TRBJ1-6; size: -; D: -; V: TRBV2; DNA: TGTGCCAGCAGGCCCGGTCCTAGCTCCTATAATTCACCCCTCCACTTT; CDR3: CASRPGPSSYNSPLHF
J: TRBJ1-5; size: -; D: -; V: TRBV28; DNA: TGTGCCAGCAGTTTGCGGGGCCTCAATCAGCCCCAGCATTTT; CDR3: CASSLRGLNQPQHF
J: TRBJ1-3; size: few; D: -; V: TRBV5-6; DNA: TGTGCCAGCAGCTTGGGACCACCCGGGGGTAACACCATATATTTT; CDR3: CASSLGPPGGNTIYF
J: TRBJ2-2; size: -; D: -; V: TRBV7-3; DNA: TGTGCCAGCAGAGCAAATACCGGGGAGCTGTTTTTT; CDR3: CASRANTGELFF
J: TRBJ1-1; size: -; D: TRBD1; V: TRBV2; DNA: TGTGCCAGCAGTGAATCCCCCCGGGACAGGGGAAACACTGAAGCTTTCTTT; CDR3: CASSESPRDRGNTEAFF
J: TRBJ1-2; size: -; D: TRBD1; V: TRBV29-1; DNA: TGCAGCGTTATCCGGGACAGGAGTCTGGATGGCTACACCTTC; CDR3: CSVIRDRSLDGYTF
J: TRBJ1-2; size: -; D: TRBD1; V: TRBV2; DNA: TGTGCCAGCAGTGATTGGACAGGGGGCTCTGGCTACACCTTC; CDR3: CASSDWTGGSGYTF
J: TRBJ1-1; size: -; D: -; V: TRBV12-3/TRBV12-4; DNA: TGTGCCAGCACCCTACAGGGGAACACTGAAGCTTTCTTT; CDR3: CASTLQGNTEAFF
J: TRBJ2-1; size: -; D: TRBD2; V: TRBV12-5; DNA: TGTGCTAGTGGTTTGGTGGCAGGGAGGGCCTACAATGAGCAGTTCTTC; CDR3: CASGLVAGRAYNEQFF
J: TRBJ1-3; size: -; D: TRBD1; V: TRBV6-5; DNA: TGTGCCAGCAGTTACTCCGGGACAGAGATCGGAAACACCATATATTTT; CDR3: CASSYSGTEIGNTIYF
J: TRBJ2-1; size: -; D: -; V: TRBV7-6; DNA: TGTGCCAGCAGCTTAGGAACAAACAGCTACAATGAGCAGTTCTTC; CDR3: CASSLGTNSYNEQFF
J: TRBJ2-2; size: few; D: TRBD2; V: TRBV7-9; DNA: TGTGCCAGCAGCTTATCGACTAGCGGGGGTATGGTCACCGGGGAGCTGTTTTTT; CDR3: CASSLSTSGGMVTGELFF
J: TRBJ2-5; size: -; D: TRBD2; V: TRBV9; DNA: TGTGCCAGCTCCGGCGGGGGGCTGGGGGAGACCCAGTACTTC; CDR3: CASSGGGLGETQYF
J: TRBJ1-1; size: few; D: TRBD1; V: TRBV7-6; DNA: TGTGCCAGCAGCCCACAGGGGTACACTGAAGCTTTCTTT; CDR3: CASSPQGYTEAFF
J: TRBJ2-7; size: -; D: -; V: TRBV6-6; DNA: TGTGCCAGCAGTTACTCCAGGCAGGGCTCCTACGAGCAGTACTTC; CDR3: CASSYSRQGSYEQYF
J: TRBJ2-2; size: -; D: -; V: TRBV29-1; DNA: TGCAGCGTCGGCTATCAAGGGGCGTCCGGGGAGCTGTTTTTT; CDR3: CSVGYQGASGELFF
J: TRBJ2-5; size: -; D: -; V: TRBV4-1; DNA: TGCGCCAGCAGCCAGAGTGGGACAATCCAAGAGACCCAGTACTTC; CDR3: CASSQSGTIQETQYF
J: TRBJ2-7; size: -; D: TRBD2; V: TRBV28; DNA: TGTGCCAGCACGCCGGGACTACGGGTCGGGCAGTACTTC; CDR3: CASTPGLRVGQYF
J: TRBJ2-5; size: -; D: TRBD1; V: TRBV3-1/TRBV3-2; DNA: TGTGCCAGCAGCCGGGACAGCCAAGAGACCCAGTACTTC; CDR3: CASSRDSQETQYF
J: TRBJ2-7; size: -; D: TRBD2; V: TRBV10-2; DNA: TGCGCCAGCAGTGAGATTACAGGCGGGAGGTCCTACGAGCAGTACTTC; CDR3: CASSEITGGRSYEQYF
J: TRBJ2-7; size: few; D: TRBD1; V: TRBV7-9; DNA: TGTGCCAGCAGCGAGACAGGGGGCGCCTACGAGCAGTACTTC; CDR3: CASSETGGAYEQYF
J: TRBJ1-1; size: -; D: -; V: TRBV30; DNA: TGTGCCTGGGACAGAGCAATGAACACTGAAGCTTTCTTT; CDR3: CAWDRAMNTEAFF
J: TRBJ2-1; size: -; D: -; V: TRBV7-2; DNA: TGTGCCAGCAGCGGCGGGATTTCCCAAGGCGATGAGCAGTTCTTC; CDR3: CASSGGISQGDEQFF
J: TRBJ1-2; size: -; D: -; V: TRBV28; DNA: TGTGCCAGCAGTTCGGTGGTTCGCGGGAGACAAGGCTACACCTTC; CDR3: CASSSVVRGRQGYTF
J: TRBJ1-1; size: -; D: -; V: TRBV18; DNA: TGTGCCAGCTCTCCGACACTGAACACTGAAGCTTTCTTT; CDR3: CASSPTLNTEAFF
J: TRBJ1-2; size: -; D: TRBD1; V: TRBV5-1; DNA: TGCGCCAGCAGCAAAGGACAGGGGGATGGCTACACCTTC; CDR3: CASSKGQGDGYTF
J: TRBJ2-7; size: -; D: TRBD2; V: TRBV11-2; DNA: TGTGCCAGCAGCTTTAGCGGGGGGGCTTCCGAGCAGTACTTC; CDR3: CASSFSGGASEQYF
J: TRBJ2-6; size: -; D: TRBD2; V: TRBV9; DNA: TGTGCCAGCAGCGTAACCGCCGGGACTAGCGGTTCTGGGGCCAACGTCCTGACTTTC; CDR3: CASSVTAGTSGSGANVLTF
J: TRBJ1-1; size: -; D: -; V: TRBV10-3; DNA: TGTGCCATCAAAGCCCACGAGGCTGAAGCTTTCTTT; CDR3: CAIKAHEAEAFF
J: TRBJ2-6; size: -; D: -; V: TRBV15; DNA: TGTGCCACCAGCAGAGCTGTTACAGGGTCCGGGGCCAACGTCCTGACTTTC; CDR3: CATSRAVTGSGANVLTF
J: TRBJ2-7; size: -; D: -; V: TRBV28; DNA: TGTGCCAGCAGTCTGAACACCTTCGGCAGGGCGGTCTACGAGCAGTACTTC; CDR3: CASSLNTFGRAVYEQYF
J: TRBJ2-5; size: -; D: -; V: TRBV6-6; DNA: TGTGCCAGCAGTTTAGGCAGGGGAGAGACCCAGTACTTC; CDR3: CASSLGRGETQYF
J: TRBJ1-2; size: -; D: -; V: TRBV28; DNA: TGTGCCAGTAATAACAGGGCCCACTATGGCTACACCTTC; CDR3: CASNNRAHYGYTF
J: TRBJ2-7; size: -; D: -; V: TRBV25-1; DNA: TGTGCCAGCAGCCATCAGGGATACGAGCAGTACTTC; CDR3: CASSHQGYEQYF
J: TRBJ2-7; size: -; D: TRBD1; V: TRBV4-1; DNA: TGCGCCAGCAGCCAGGTTCCGGGACAGGGGGCGGGGGAGCAGTACTTC; CDR3: CASSQVPGQGAGEQYF
J: TRBJ1-5; size: -; D: -; V: TRBV2; DNA: TGTGCCAGCAGTGCAGGGAGCAATCAGCCCCAGCATTTT; CDR3: CASSAGSNQPQHF
J: TRBJ2-4; size: few; D: -; V: TRBV7-9; DNA: TGTGCCAGCACTAAAACGGGTCCCAAAAACATTCAGTACTTC; CDR3: CASTKTGPKNIQYF
J: TRBJ2-2; size: -; D: TRBD1; V: TRBV18; DNA: TGTGCCAGCTCACTGGGACAGGGGAACACCGGGGAGCTGTTTTTT; CDR3: CASSLGQGNTGELFF
J: TRBJ2-7; size: -; D: -; V: TRBV2; DNA: TGTGCCAGCAGCCCCGACTATTACGAGCAGTACTTC; CDR3: CASSPDYYEQYF
J: TRBJ2-5; size: once; D: TRBD1; V: TRBV7-6; DNA: TGTGCCAGCAGCTCGGACAGGGGAATCCTCCAAGAGACCCAGTACTTC; CDR3: CASSSDRGILQETQYF
J: TRBJ1-2; size: -; D: -; V: TRBV7-2; DNA: TGTGCCAGCAGCTTAGTTGGGCCGAATGGCTACACCTTC; CDR3: CASSLVGPNGYTF
J: TRBJ2-6; size: -; D: -; V: TRBV15; DNA: TGTGCCACCAGCAGAGGCCCAAGCGCCTCTGGGGCCAACGTCCTGACTTTC; CDR3: CATSRGPSASGANVLTF
J: TRBJ1-4; size: -; D: -; V: TRBV28; DNA: TGTGCCAGCAGTTTAGTCGGAGCAACTAATGAAAAACTGTTTTTT; CDR3: CASSLVGATNEKLFF
J: TRBJ2-7; size: -; D: -; V: TRBV9; DNA: TGTGCCAGCAGCGTAAGCGCACGGGGAAACTACGAGCAGTACTTC; CDR3: CASSVSARGNYEQYF
J: TRBJ1-6; size: once; D: -; V: TRBV27; DNA: TGTGCCAGCAGTTTATCACTACAGGGCGCGGGAGACTCACCCCTCCACTTT; CDR3: CASSLSLQGAGDSPLHF
J: TRBJ2-3; size: -; D: -; V: TRBV5-1; DNA: TGCGCCAGCAGCTTGGACACGCTGAGGACAGATACGCAGTATTTT; CDR3: CASSLDTLRTDTQYF